This T cell receptor beta chain was sequenced in a study of blood T cell repertoires in COVID-19. Across the study: Samples taken during acute and convalescent COVID-19 were collected in the United States, Italy and Spain.

Repertoires were generated with immunoSEQ multiplex PCR, while TCRdb's copy carries only in-frame clones and drops some. The table includes some 220,000 clones, nearly 90% detected once. V shed 4 bases and J 3 bases; nucleotides not matched to a gene: 6. The V gene's germline CDR1 is SSHAT and CDR2 FNYEAQ (reference sequence). The CDR3 sequence is 16 residues long. Sequencing input: peripheral blood. This TCR was sampled from a woman aged 18-35 years who had recovered from COVID-19. The J gene is TRBJ2-3, the V gene TRBV7-7; 11 bases map to TRBD2. The CDR3 DNA reads as TGTGCCAGCAGCTCGCTAGCGGGAGGAGTAACAGATACGCAGTATTTT. Protein product: CASSSLAGGVTDTQYF.